Given below is one TCR beta chain in context. Its antigen is not identified. The data belong to a study of cytomegalovirus exposure and HLA in healthy donors. Study observations and caveats: Many donors carried some public TCRs, although rarity characterized most TCR sequences.

Clones were sequenced by immunoSEQ multiplex PCR, and TCRdb holds only the in-frame ones, with some missing. The sample shows around 140,000 clones, roughly nine tenths of them seen only once. This CDR3 region has 14 residues. The germline gives CDR1 SEHNR, CDR2 FQNEAQ (reference sequence). V was clipped by 2 bases and J by 4 bases, with 11 bases between them. This receptor was taken from a woman between 18 and 30 years old in good health and CMV-seronegative. Sequences were obtained from PBMCs. This rearrangement joins TRBV7-9 to TRBJ1-2, with D possibly being TRBD1 (6 bases). DNA of the CDR3: TGTGCCAGCAGCTTAAATCAGGGGCGCTATGGCTACACCTTC. It encodes CASSLNQGRYGYTF.